These T cell receptor beta chains were read from a single sample in a study of T cell repertoires and Cas9 in healthy adults. Sequenced by immunoSEQ multiplex PCR; TCRdb stores in-frame clones only, minus some. Of approximately 22,000 clones listed, around 93% were seen once; the top ten hold about 0.84%. Sequencing was done on a sample of CD4+ effector T cells (CD127+, CD25-, CD137-, CD154-) from PBMCs; culture status not recorded. These receptors all come from a human donor in good health. Both conserved end residues are part of each CDR3. The order of the fields is V gene, J gene, D gene, clone size, CDR3 protein, CDR3 DNA. A D gene is named only where the DNA matches it firmly. A clone size is listed for some rows: how often the clone was seen (once, few, many), or a class if it is expanded.

TRBV6-5	TRBJ1-2	TRBD1	-	CASRAGTGGSATF	TGTGCCAGCAGGGCCGGGACAGGGGGCAGTGCCACCTTC
TRBV19	TRBJ1-2	TRBD1	-	CASSIALDRDYTF	TGTGCCAGTAGTATAGCCCTCGACAGGGACTACACCTTC
TRBV6-1	TRBJ1-1	-	-	CASSEGWGYFEAFF	TGTGCCAGCAGTGAAGGGTGGGGGTACTTTGAAGCTTTCTTT
TRBV28	TRBJ1-1	-	-	CASSTGGGNRATEAFF	TGTGCCAGCAGTACGGGGGGGGGCAACAGGGCCACTGAAGCTTTCTTT
TRBV19	TRBJ1-1	TRBD1	few	CATLPDRSGTEAFF	TGTGCCACCTTACCGGACAGGTCGGGGACTGAAGCTTTCTTT
TRBV7-7	TRBJ2-5	-	-	CASSLDRGETQYF	TGTGCCAGCAGCTTAGACAGAGGGGAGACCCAGTACTTC
TRBV5-1	TRBJ2-1	-	-	CASSLDRPEGEQFF	TGCGCCAGCAGCTTGGATCGACCCGAGGGGGAGCAGTTCTTC
TRBV7-2	TRBJ1-4	-	few	CASSLEQGIKLFF	TGTGCCAGCAGCTTAGAACAGGGTATAAAACTGTTTTTT
TRBV7-2	TRBJ2-4	-	-	CASSLVSLRGRYF	TGTGCCAGCAGCTTAGTATCCTTAAGGGGAAGGTACTTC
TRBV28	TRBJ2-1	-	-	CASSFVGNEQFF	TGTGCCAGCAGTTTCGTAGGGAATGAGCAGTTCTTC
TRBV7-6	TRBJ2-3	-	-	CASSVRLQGIDTQYF	TGTGCCAGCAGCGTAAGGTTACAGGGAATCGATACGCAGTATTTT
TRBV2	TRBJ1-2	-	-	CASSEPPAGHGYTF	TGTGCCAGCAGTGAACCGCCCGCCGGCCATGGCTACACCTTC
TRBV9	TRBJ2-2	-	-	CASSPDPTNTGELFF	TGTGCCAGCAGCCCGGACCCTACGAACACCGGGGAGCTGTTTTTT
TRBV11-2	TRBJ1-3	-	-	CASSRNSGNTIYF	TGTGCCAGCTCCCGTAATTCTGGAAACACCATATATTTT
TRBV5-1	TRBJ2-1	TRBD2	few	CASSLAGGGIFNEQFF	TGCGCCAGCAGCTTGGCCGGCGGGGGGATTTTCAATGAGCAGTTCTTC
TRBV7-3	TRBJ2-2	TRBD1	few	CASSLQGVKNSGELFF	TGTGCCAGCAGCCTTCAGGGGGTAAAGAATTCCGGGGAGCTGTTTTTT
TRBV7-9	TRBJ2-3	-	-	CASSRRQASTIGSDTQYF	TGTGCCAGCAGCCGTCGCCAGGCTTCGACGATCGGGTCGGATACGCAGTATTTT
TRBV6-1	TRBJ2-5	TRBD1	once	CASSPNGQGGETQYF	TGTGCCAGCAGCCCGAACGGACAGGGGGGAGAGACCCAGTACTTC
TRBV19	TRBJ1-5	-	-	CASSIALRGSQPQHF	TGTGCCAGTAGTATTGCTTTACGGGGGAGTCAGCCCCAGCATTTT
TRBV5-6	TRBJ1-6	TRBD1	few	CASSLTGNNSPLHF	TGTGCCAGCAGCCTGACAGGGAATAATTCACCCCTCCACTTT
TRBV7-5	TRBJ2-1	-	-	CARSRGPPPWDEQFF	TGTGCCAGAAGCCGTGGTCCCCCACCTTGGGATGAGCAGTTCTTC
TRBV9	TRBJ2-1	TRBD2	-	CASSVSGVYNEQFF	TGTGCCAGCAGCGTGAGCGGGGTGTACAATGAGCAGTTCTTC
TRBV7-2	TRBJ1-4	-	few	CASEGGTNEKLFF	TGTGCCAGCGAGGGAGGGACTAATGAAAAACTGTTTTTT
TRBV5-4	TRBJ2-5	TRBD1	once	CASRIQGATETQYF	TGTGCCAGCAGAATACAGGGGGCGACAGAGACCCAGTACTTC